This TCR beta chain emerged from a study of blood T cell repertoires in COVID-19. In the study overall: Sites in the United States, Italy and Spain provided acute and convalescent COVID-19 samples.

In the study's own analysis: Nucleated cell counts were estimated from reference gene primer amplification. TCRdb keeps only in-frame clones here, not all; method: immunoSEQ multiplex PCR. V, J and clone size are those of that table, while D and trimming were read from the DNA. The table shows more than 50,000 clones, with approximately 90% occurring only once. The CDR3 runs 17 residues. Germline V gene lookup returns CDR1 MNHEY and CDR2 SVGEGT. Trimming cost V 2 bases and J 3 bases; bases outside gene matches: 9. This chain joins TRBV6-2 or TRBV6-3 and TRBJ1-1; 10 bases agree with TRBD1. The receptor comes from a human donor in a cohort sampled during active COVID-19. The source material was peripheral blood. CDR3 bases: TGTGCCAGCAGTTACCCAACGGGACAGGGGACGGACACTGAAGCTTTCTTT. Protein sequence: CASSYPTGQGTDTEAFF.